Following are 22 T cell receptor beta chains from one sample sequenced in a study of shared clonotypes between healthy human individuals. Generated by immunoSEQ multiplex PCR, the TCRdb table keeps only in-frame clones and is missing some. The sample gives roughly 330,000 clones, approximately 79% of which show up once; around a tenth is in the top ten. The material sequenced was memory CD4+ T cells sorted from blood. The subset: CD45RA-negative fraction. The receptors originated from a man between 25 and 39 years old in good health.

This clone was found once. V usage is TRBV11-2 and J usage is TRBJ2-7; the match to TRBD1 covers 7 bases. The CDR3 consists of 14 residues. Germline lookup yields CDR1 SGHAT and CDR2 FQNNGV. With 5 bases clipped from V and 0 bases from J, the junction kept 4 bases outside the gene matches. CDR3 in amino acids: CASSPGQSSYEQYF. In nucleotides, the CDR3 is TGTGCCAGCAGCCCGGGACAGAGCTCCTACGAGCAGTACTTC. Complete variable domain (other parts from reference TRBV11-2 and TRBJ2-7): EAGVAQSPRYKIIEKRQSVAFWCNPISGHATLYWYQQILGQGPKLLIQFQNNGVVDDSQLPKDRFSAERLKGVDSTLKIQPAKLEDSAVYLCASSPGQSSYEQYFGPGTRLTVT.

This sequence joins TRBV6-1 and TRBJ2-1; 8 positions match TRBD2. Germline V lookup: CDR1 MNHNS, CDR2 SASEGT. With V trimmed by 8 bases and J by 0 bases, 3 bases remained unmatched. This CDR3 has 14 residues. DNA of the CDR3: TGTGCCAGCGTGCGGGAGGCCTCCTACAATGAGCAGTTCTTC. This sequence encodes CASVREASYNEQFF.

The CDR3 DNA sequence: TGTGCCAGCAGCCTGAAGACAGGTTTCGGCTATGGCTACACCTTC. It specifies CASSLKTGFGYGYTF. J is TRBJ1-2 and V is TRBV5-4; perhaps TRBD1 as D (6 bases). Deletions cut 4 bases from V and 4 bases from J, with 17 bases between. The CDR3 runs 15 residues. In germline, CDR1 is SGHNT, CDR2 YYREEE (reference sequence).

This clone was detected many times. The V gene is TRBV7-6, the J gene TRBJ2-3, with D unclear. This CDR3 has 13 amino acids. The V end was cut by 1 base, the J end by 4 bases, with 6 bases between. The germline CDR1 and CDR2 sequences are SGHVS and FNYEAQ. The CDR3 spells CASSLDSPDTQYF. As DNA, the CDR3 is TGTGCCAGCAGCTTAGACAGTCCAGATACGCAGTATTTT.

This clone showed up just once. The rearrangement links TRBV4-1 to TRBJ1-4; perhaps TRBD1 as D (6 bases). V was clipped by 4 bases and J by 5 bases, with 17 bases between them. This CDR3 is 16 amino acids long. From germline, CDR1 is MGHRA and CDR2 YSYEKL. As DNA, the CDR3 is TGCGCCAGCAGCCGAAAGCCGGGACAACCGAATGAAAAACTGTTTTTT. Translated: CASSRKPGQPNEKLFF.

This rearrangement joins TRBV7-3 to TRBJ2-2; D remains unclear. In germline, CDR1 is SGHTA, CDR2 FQGTGA. This CDR3 is 15 amino acids long. Trimming removed 2 bases from V and 0 bases from J, with 7 bases in between. The CDR3 sequence is CASSLERSNTGELFF. For the CDR3, the DNA is TGTGCCAGCAGCTTAGAGCGATCGAACACCGGGGAGCTGTTTTTT.

The gene calls are TRBV18 and TRBJ2-1; D is possibly TRBD2 (5 bases). Germline CDR1 KGHSH, CDR2 LQKENI. V lost 6 bases to trimming and J lost 6 bases, with 18 bases between them. The CDR3 is 15 amino acids. In DNA form, the CDR3 reads TGTGCCAGCTCGCCCGAGGGCGCTAGAGCCAATGAGCAGTTCTTC. Amino acids: CASSPEGARANEQFF.

This CDR3 is CASSVGGSVTSYNEQFF. As DNA, the CDR3 is TGTGCCAGCAGCGTAGGCGGGAGCGTGACATCCTACAATGAGCAGTTCTTC. This rearrangement joins TRBV9 to TRBJ2-1, with 7 bases lining up with TRBD2. The germline V gene has CDR1 SGDLS and CDR2 YYNGEE. The junction had 7 bases not matched to a gene; V was cut back by 0 bases and J by 1 base. CDR3 length: 17 residues.

This clone was detected once. V usage is TRBV5-5 and J usage is TRBJ2-7, with D tentatively TRBD1 or TRBD2 (5 bases each). Trimming cost V 1 base and J 3 bases, with 17 bases left between them. This CDR3 spans 16 amino acids. CDR1 is SGHKS and CDR2 is YYEKEE in the germline V gene (reference sequence). This chain's CDR3 is CASSLRWDEVFYEQYF. The DNA of the CDR3 is TGTGCCAGCAGCTTGAGATGGGACGAGGTATTCTACGAGCAGTACTTC.

The rearrangement uses TRBV9 and TRBJ1-4; D not resolved. Trimming cost V 0 bases and J 8 bases, with 11 bases left between them. CDR3 size: 14 residues. Germline values: CDR1 SGDLS, CDR2 YYNGEE. The CDR3 DNA reads as TGTGCCAGCAGCGTAGGACTTTCGGGAGAAAAACTGTTTTTT. Encoded protein: CASSVGLSGEKLFF.

The chain recombines TRBV18 with TRBJ2-7; 9 nucleotides agree with TRBD1. J was trimmed by 7 bases and V by 4 bases; bases with no gene match: 5. This CDR3 comprises 13 residues. CDR1 is KGHSH, CDR2 LQKENI, per germline. This CDR3 is CASSLQGANEQYF. The CDR3 DNA sequence: TGTGCCAGCTCACTACAGGGGGCTAATGAGCAGTACTTC.

The chain is built from TRBV5-1 and TRBJ1-1; D uncertain. Between the trimmed V and J ends, which lost 1 base and 1 base, there was a span of 8 bases. Germline V gene data show CDR1 as SGHRS and CDR2 as YFSETQ. CDR3 length equals 14 residues. Here the CDR3 DNA reads TGCGCCAGCAGCTTGATGGTCTCGAACACTGAAGCTTTCTTT. It yields the protein CASSLMVSNTEAFF.

This clone was counted once. The rearrangement uses TRBV7-9 and TRBJ1-1; weak D call: TRBD1 (6 bases). Looked up from germline, CDR1 is SEHNR and CDR2 is FQNEAQ (reference sequence). Trimming stripped 5 bases from V and 3 bases from J, with 16 bases between. This CDR3 comprises 15 residues. DNA of the CDR3: TGTGCCAGCAGCCCGTCGGGGGCTTGGGACACTGAAGCTTTCTTT. Translating it yields CASSPSGAWDTEAFF.

The rearrangement joins TRBV15 to TRBJ1-5; 8 positions match TRBD1. CDR1 LNHNV and CDR2 YYDKDF come from the germline V gene (reference sequence). This CDR3 comprises 16 residues. Trimming at V came to 6 bases and at J to 5 bases, leaving 12 bases not matched to a gene. The CDR3 loop is CATRRSGTGYDQPQHF. The CDR3 region has the DNA TGTGCCACCAGACGCTCCGGGACAGGATACGATCAGCCCCAGCATTTT.

This rearrangement joins TRBV5-4 to TRBJ2-2; 10 nucleotides match TRBD2. The V and J ends lost 3 bases and 0 bases, in that order; junction bases with no gene match: 5. The CDR3 runs to 17 residues. Looked up from germline, CDR1 is SGHNT and CDR2 is YYREEE (reference sequence). In nucleotides, the CDR3 is TGTGCCAGCAGCTCCTATAGCGGGAGGACGAACACCGGGGAGCTGTTTTTT. Encoded protein: CASSSYSGRTNTGELFF.

This clone was detected only a few times. The chain carries TRBV7-2 and TRBJ2-2; the D gene is possibly TRBD1 (5 bases). There are 14 residues in the CDR3. CDR1 is SGHTA and CDR2 is FQGNSA in the germline V gene. V lost 0 bases and J 9 bases, leaving 11 bases between the germline ends. This CDR3 is CASSLAGRGRELFF. In DNA form, the CDR3 reads TGTGCCAGCAGCTTAGCGGGGCGCGGCCGGGAGCTGTTTTTT.

This clone occurred once. V is TRBV28 and J is TRBJ2-7; TRBD2 aligns across 14 bases. The CDR3 covers 18 residues. The V gene's germline CDR1 is MDHEN and CDR2 SYDVKM. The V segment lost 3 bases and the J segment 5 bases; nucleotides outside the gene matches: 12. Here the CDR3 reads CASSFPTSGRAPLNEQYF. CDR3 nucleotide sequence: TGTGCCAGCAGTTTCCCGACTAGCGGGAGGGCCCCCCTCAACGAGCAGTACTTC.

V gene TRBV7-8 combines with J gene TRBJ1-5; D is undetermined. The V gene lost 0 bases and the J gene lost 3 bases, with 3 bases spanning the gap. Germline CDR1 is SGHVS and CDR2 is FQNEAQ. The CDR3 is made up of 13 amino acids. CDR3 coding DNA: TGTGCCAGCAGCTTAGCCGTCAATCAGCCCCAGCATTTT. Translated: CASSLAVNQPQHF. The variable domain in full, with the rest retrieved from reference TRBV7-8 and TRBJ1-5, is GAGVSQSPRYKVAKRGQDVALRCDPISGHVSLFWYQQALGQGPEFLTYFQNEAQLDKSGLPSDRFFAERPEGSVSTLKIQRTQQEDSAVYLCASSLAVNQPQHFGDGTRLSIL.

This clone has only one observation. The chain links TRBV14 to TRBJ2-5; 7 bases are a match to TRBD1. The germline V gene has CDR1 SGHDN and CDR2 FVKESK. The CDR3 loop spans 16 amino acids. The V and J ends lost 4 bases and 1 base, in that order; junction bases with no gene match: 9. This CDR3 reads CASSPQTDRTQETQYF. The DNA for the CDR3 is TGTGCCAGCAGCCCCCAAACGGACAGGACCCAAGAGACCCAGTACTTC.

The CDR3 protein is CASSVGANGQGYGYTF. The CDR3 DNA reads TGTGCCAGCAGCGTAGGAGCAAACGGGCAGGGTTATGGCTACACCTTC. The chain has TRBV9 and TRBJ1-2, with D possibly being TRBD1 (5 bases). V was clipped by 0 bases and J by 5 bases, with 17 bases between them. This CDR3 region has 16 residues. CDR1 and CDR2 (germline): SGDLS, YYNGEE.

J is TRBJ1-5 and V is TRBV28; 7 nucleotides agree with TRBD1. Trimming at V came to 8 bases and at J to 5 bases, leaving 3 bases not matched to a gene. The CDR3 runs 12 residues. Germline V gene data show CDR1 as MDHEN and CDR2 as SYDVKM. The CDR3 loop reads CASQGGHQPQHF. Written as DNA, the CDR3 is TGTGCCAGCCAGGGGGGGCATCAGCCCCAGCATTTT.

The chain couples TRBV15 to TRBJ1-5; D gene unclear. V gave up 5 bases and J gave up 3 bases, with 14 bases separating them. The CDR3 is 15 residues long. Germline CDR1 and CDR2: LNHNV and YYDKDF (reference sequence). The CDR3 here is CATSGLAVSNQPQHF. The CDR3 region has the DNA TGTGCCACCAGCGGCCTGGCGGTTTCCAATCAGCCCCAGCATTTT.